This entry lists 23 T cell receptor beta chains sequenced from one sample in a study of control samples from healthy donors and cancer patients. The data were produced by immunoSEQ multiplex PCR, yet TCRdb's version contains in-frame clones alone and is incomplete. The table shows 150,000 or so clones, with about 94% occurring only once. The sample was blood. These receptors all stem from a woman aged 55-69 years in good health.

The genes are TRBV6-2 or TRBV6-3 and TRBJ1-2; the D gene is possibly TRBD1 (5 bases). Trimming took 2 bases from V and 0 from J, leaving 10 bases between them. This CDR3 has 15 residues. The germline gives CDR1 MNHEY, CDR2 SVGEGT. The CDR3 protein is CASSYPGTANYGYTF. In DNA form, the CDR3 reads TGTGCCAGCAGTTACCCCGGGACCGCTAACTATGGCTACACCTTC.

The V call is TRBV6-2 or TRBV6-3, the J call TRBJ1-4, with 7 bases lining up with TRBD1. CDR1 is MNHEY and CDR2 is SVGEGT in the germline V gene. This CDR3 has 17 amino acids. J gave up 8 bases and V 3 bases, and 15 bases lay outside the gene matches. The CDR3 sequence is CASSYTGDRQGGEKLFF. In DNA form, the CDR3 reads TGTGCCAGCAGTTATACAGGGGACCGACAGGGTGGCGAAAAACTGTTTTTT.

V and J are TRBV7-9 and TRBJ1-3; a possible D gene is TRBD1 (5 bases). The V end lost 7 bases, the J end lost 1 base, and 17 bases lay between the germline ends. Per germline, CDR1 SEHNR and CDR2 FQNEAQ (reference sequence). This CDR3 contains 16 residues. CDR3 DNA sequence: TGTGCCAGCAACCTCATCGGGGGGAAGTCTGGAAACACCATATATTTT. Translation: CASNLIGGKSGNTIYF.

The chain uses TRBV6-5 and TRBJ1-5; TRBD1 matches 11 bases. V lost 5 bases to trimming and J lost 11 bases; unmatched junction nucleotides: 5. The germline V gene has CDR1 MNHEY and CDR2 SVGAGI. This CDR3 has 13 amino acids. CDR3 in amino acids: CASSTGQGAAQHF. As DNA, the CDR3 is TGTGCCAGCAGTACTGGACAGGGGGCGGCCCAGCATTTT.

The V and J genes are TRBV14 and TRBJ2-1; D remains ambiguous. Germline-derived CDR1 and CDR2 are SGHDN and FVKESK. V lost 4 bases to trimming and J lost 7 bases, with 14 bases between them. The CDR3 covers 14 residues. CDR3 in DNA: TGTGCCAGCAGCCCAACCCTTCCCGGGAATGAGCAGTTCTTC. This encodes CASSPTLPGNEQFF.

The V call is TRBV28, the J call TRBJ1-1; the match to TRBD1 covers 8 bases. V lost 4 bases and J lost 3; bases outside the gene matches: 7. The CDR3 has 15 residues. CDR1 and CDR2 from the germline V gene are MDHEN and SYDVKM. Written as DNA, the CDR3 is TGTGCCAGCAGTTCAGCCTCGACAGGGGACACTGAAGCTTTCTTT. The encoded protein is CASSSASTGDTEAFF.

This chain joins TRBV2 and TRBJ1-1; D is undetermined. V was cut by 7 bases and J by 2 bases, with 14 bases left in between. Germline V gene sequence: CDR1 SNHLY, CDR2 FYNNEI. There are 14 residues in the CDR3. The CDR3 coding sequence is TGTGCCAGCACCCCCACAGCTTATAACACTGAAGCTTTCTTT. Its protein is CASTPTAYNTEAFF. Full variable domain (missing parts from reference TRBV2 and TRBJ1-1): EPEVTQTPSHQVTQMGQEVILRCVPISNHLYFYWYRQILGQKVEFLVSFYNNEISEKSEIFDDQFSVERPDGSNFTLKIRSTKLEDSAMYFCASTPTAYNTEAFFGQGTRLTVV.

The V call is TRBV4-3, the J call TRBJ1-2; possibly TRBD1 for D (5 bases). The CDR3 sequence is 15 residues long. The germline V gene has CDR1 LGHNA and CDR2 YSLEER. V lost 0 bases and J lost 5, with 13 bases in between. The CDR3 spells CASSQDRQQLYGYTF. The CDR3 bases are TGCGCCAGCAGCCAAGATAGACAGCAACTTTATGGCTACACCTTC.

This clone was observed a few times. The V and J genes are TRBV30 and TRBJ2-7; D could derive from TRBD1 or TRBD2 (6 bases each). The CDR3 runs 13 residues. Per the germline V gene, CDR1 is GTSNPN and CDR2 is SVGIG (reference sequence). V was pared by 2 bases and J by 6 bases, with 14 bases between. The CDR3 bases are TGTGCCTGGAGTATAGCTGGAGGGGGCGAGCAGTACTTC. Residues: CAWSIAGGGEQYF.

This chain links TRBV6-4 with TRBJ1-2, with TRBD1 matching over 9 bases. The V gene's germline CDR1 is MRHNA and CDR2 SNTAGT. V shed 6 bases, J shed 4 bases, and the junction held 12 bases outside the gene matches. There are 16 residues in the CDR3. CDR3 sequence: CASSPSGTGTVYGYTF. The CDR3 nucleotides are TGTGCCAGCAGCCCGTCCGGGACAGGGACGGTCTATGGCTACACCTTC.

The V and J genes are TRBV19 and TRBJ2-1, with a weak D call TRBD1 (6 bases). The CDR3 runs to 13 residues. V lost 4 bases, J lost 8 bases, and 12 bases lay in between. Per germline, CDR1 LNHDA and CDR2 SQIVND (reference sequence). DNA of the CDR3: TGTGCCAGTAGTAAGAACAGGGCCCATGAGCAGTTCTTC. The encoded protein is CASSKNRAHEQFF.

The genes are TRBV20-1 and TRBJ1-4; the D gene is possibly TRBD1 (5 bases). CDR1 and CDR2 (germline): DFQATT, SNEGSKA (reference sequence). The V and J ends lost 3 bases and 8 bases respectively, with 10 bases between them. The CDR3 runs 12 residues. In DNA, the CDR3 is TGCAGTGCTAGTGGGACCGCCGAAAAACTGTTTTTT. This encodes CSASGTAEKLFF.

The chain recombines TRBV6-6 with TRBJ1-6; D gene ambiguous. Germline assignment: CDR1 MNHNY and CDR2 SVGAGI (reference sequence). V lost 7 bases to trimming and J lost 5 bases, with 15 bases between them. The CDR3 is 15 residues long. The CDR3 here is CASTPPDNHNSPLHF. In DNA form, the CDR3 reads TGTGCCAGCACTCCCCCAGACAACCATAATTCACCCCTCCACTTT.

This chain connects TRBV4-1 to TRBJ1-2; D might be TRBD1 (6 bases). Trimming pared 3 bases from V and 2 bases from J, leaving 13 bases between. CDR3 length equals 15 residues. The germline V gene has CDR1 MGHRA and CDR2 YSYEKL. CDR3 region: CASSHIRTGNYGYTF. CDR3 in DNA: TGCGCCAGCAGCCACATCAGAACAGGGAACTATGGCTACACCTTC.

The CDR3 DNA follows: TGTGCCTGGAGTCCCGAGTATGGCTACACCTTC. Translation gives CAWSPEYGYTF. The chain carries TRBV30 and TRBJ1-2, with D unclear. With 2 bases removed from V and 5 bases from J, the gap between germline ends came to 6 bases. The germline V gene has CDR1 GTSNPN and CDR2 SVGIG (reference sequence). The CDR3 runs 11 residues.

This chain links TRBV27 with TRBJ2-1, with TRBD2 matching 9 bases. The ends lost 5 bases at V and 4 bases at J; junction bases unmatched: 9. This CDR3 has 16 residues. Germline V gives CDR1 MNHEY, CDR2 SMNVEV (reference sequence). The CDR3 loop reads CASSPQAGGLYNEQFF. The CDR3 DNA follows: TGTGCCAGCAGTCCCCAAGCGGGGGGCTTATACAATGAGCAGTTCTTC.

As concerns this clone: Different DNA sequences within this sample yield the same CDR3. The chain joins TRBV7-2 to TRBJ2-3; 8 bases match TRBD2. The V segment lost 5 bases and the J segment 5 bases; nucleotides outside the gene matches: 15. The CDR3 runs to 17 residues. CDR1 and CDR2 (germline): SGHTA, FQGNSA. CDR3 in DNA: TGTGCCAGCAGCAACTCAAAGGGTCGGGGGGGGTTAGATACGCAGTATTTT. Translated, it gives CASSNSKGRGGLDTQYF.

The rearrangement links TRBV30 to TRBJ2-3; possibly TRBD2 for D (7 bases). Trimming took 1 base from V and 3 from J, leaving 14 bases between them. The CDR3 is 15 residues long. Germline V gives CDR1 GTSNPN, CDR2 SVGIG (reference sequence). The DNA for the CDR3 is TGTGCCTGGAGTGAGACCGGGGGGCGGACAGATACGCAGTATTTT. This sequence encodes CAWSETGGRTDTQYF.

The rearrangement uses TRBV11-2 and TRBJ1-2, with unresolved D. This CDR3 spans 13 amino acids. Trimming pared 5 bases from V and 8 bases from J, leaving 15 bases between. From germline, CDR1 is SGHAT and CDR2 FQNNGV. The CDR3 sequence is CASSTLRTLGYTF. CDR3 nucleotides: TGTGCCAGCAGCACCCTCAGGACCTTAGGCTACACCTTC.

This clone was observed once. The chain joins TRBV7-8 to TRBJ2-7; 7 bases align to TRBD1. After removal of 5 bases from V and 3 bases from J, the junction contained 7 bases not matched to a gene. This CDR3 comprises 14 residues. Per germline, CDR1 SGHVS and CDR2 FQNEAQ. The CDR3 here is CASSRQGVVYEQYF. CDR3 nucleotides: TGTGCCAGCAGCCGGCAGGGGGTTGTCTACGAGCAGTACTTC.

This clone was found a few times. The CDR3 DNA reads TGCGCCAGCAGCCAAGTTCCAGGGGAGTTTTCGCCCCAGCATTTT. The encoded protein is CASSQVPGEFSPQHF. This sequence joins TRBV4-1 and TRBJ1-5; perhaps TRBD1 as D (6 bases). The CDR3 consists of 15 residues. The V and J ends lost 1 base and 9 bases respectively, with 16 bases between them. The germline CDR1 and CDR2 sequences are MGHRA and YSYEKL.

The chain has TRBV5-1 and TRBJ1-2, with 8 bases aligning to TRBD1. The germline CDR1 and CDR2 sequences are SGHRS and YFSETQ. The CDR3 is made up of 14 amino acids. V shed 4 bases, J shed 4 bases, and the junction held 6 bases outside the gene matches. CDR3 in amino acids: CASSRATGGYGYTF. The CDR3 DNA is TGCGCCAGCAGCAGGGCAACAGGGGGCTATGGCTACACCTTC.

The genes are TRBV3-1 (or the pseudogene TRBV3-2) and TRBJ1-1; D gene ambiguous. V was trimmed by 4 bases and J by 5 bases, leaving 17 bases between them. Germline V gene lookup returns CDR1 LGHDT and CDR2 YNNKEL (reference sequence). CDR3 size: 15 residues. The CDR3 DNA sequence: TGTGCCAGCAGCCGATCACCTGTCGGGGAAACTGAAGCTTTCTTT. Residues: CASSRSPVGETEAFF.